This T cell receptor (beta chain) was observed in a study of control samples from healthy donors and cancer patients. This clone has more than one count but fewer than ten. From germline, CDR1 is SNHLY and CDR2 FYNNEI. The CDR3 runs 14 residues. J lost 4 bases, V lost 3 bases, and 3 bases had no gene match. Assay: immunoSEQ multiplex PCR; the TCRdb copy retains only in-frame clones and omits some. The sample lists some 100,000 clones, 86% occurring once. Sequencing was done on a sample of blood. This chain uses TRBV2 with TRBJ2-5, with 9 bases lining up with TRBD1. This TCR came from a woman in her fifties or sixties in good health. CDR3 sequence (DNA): TGTGCCAGCAGTGAGGGACAGGGAATAGAGACCCAGTACTTC. Translation gives CASSEGQGIETQYF.